This TCR beta chain was retrieved from a study of graft-versus-host responses after intestinal transplantation (dated by TCRdb to the early 2020s). Context from the whole study: The transplants that recipients received were multivisceral, liver-intestinal, or isolated intestinal. Donor T cell macrochimerism was defined as a peak of at least 4% donor T cells among recipient peripheral blood mononuclear cells. Anti-thymocyte globulin induction was given to all recipients, followed by maintenance tacrolimus and steroids for approximately three years. Bulk TCR-beta CDR3 sequencing was used to track graft-versus-host and host-versus-graft alloreactive T cell clones in the graft, circulation and bone marrow after intestinal transplantation. To identify alloreactive clones, pre-transplant mixed lymphocyte reaction products were sequenced and then compared with unstimulated pre-transplant donor and recipient T cells. A cohort of approximately 24 intestinal transplant recipients, including one retransplant, was enrolled, and a few patients lacking pretransplant specimens were excluded. Samples from a few later patients were sequenced in-house on an Illumina MiSeq with MiXCR processing rather than by the commercial service. Results and caveats for the whole study, not just this receptor: GvH clones turned up in recipient bone marrow, with some appearing earlier in ileal mucosa or blood, a pattern consistent with an intestinal mucosal origin. High GvH to HvG T cell clonal ratios were observed in the allografts of patients with donor T cell macrochimerism. Early after transplant, peak levels of circulating GvH clones were found to be associated with declines in HvG clones. The conclusions were limited by the relatively low number and heterogeneity of the intestinal transplant patients.

Library construction relied on the immunoSEQ multiplex PCR assay. In most patients, genomic DNA was isolated using the Qiagen DNeasy Blood and Tissue Kit and sent frozen to Adaptive Biotechnologies for TCR sequencing. Adaptive Biotechnologies carried out high-throughput TCR-beta CDR3 sequencing of genomic DNA for most patients. Processing in the source paper ran as follows. Adaptive's ImmunoSEQ software was the source of the TCR sequencing data for about 20 patients, while a few other patients were processed with MiXCR and VDJtools. CD4 versus CD8 sorting errors were corrected by removing sequences found in both subsets at a frequency ratio below 5:1. CDR3 nucleotide sequences shared between donor and recipient were removed because their origin could not be assigned. To be classed as alloreactive, a clone needed at least 2-fold expansion over unstimulated cells and a minimum CFSE-low frequency of 0.002% (template counts) or 0.001% (read counts). Clones detected in sequenced pre-transplant spleen, lymph node, or MLR CFSE-low populations of the donor or recipient were defined as mappable. Cumulative frequency of alloreactive clones was calculated as a percentage of all sequences weighted by copy number. Here the immuneACCESS table is served through TCRdb, limited to in-frame sequences with V and J called. Missing clones are a known gap in these copies; in checked studies unresolved V genes cover under half, and the rest lacks a known reason. V and J calls and clone size are copied from that table; D and trimming were computed from the DNA. In all, the sample holds around 78,000 clones, and around nine tenths of those were seen once. About 8% of the sample comes from the top ten.

The CDR3 runs 12 amino acids, cysteine and phenylalanine included. The retained sequence is limited to the CDR3, 36 bases, with the frame set at the first base. V gives up 6 bases and J gives up 12 bases, and the segment between their germline ends measures 17 bases. For CDR1 and CDR2, the germline V gene lists MDHEN and SYDVKM. Points on this clone: No cognate antigen has been identified for it. Base quality data are lacking; no much larger clone is found one base away.

The time point label here, explained by the study, means: cells obtained before transplantation from donor or recipient. CD3+CD4+ and CD3+CD8+ populations were FACS-sorted from unstimulated pre-transplant donor and recipient cells taken from spleen or lymph nodes. This sequence originates from a human donor who was the organ donor for an intestinal transplant. The chain is encoded by TRBV28 joined to TRBJ1-1, with no confident D gene call. Sample: unstimulated CD8+ T cells sorted from spleen or lymph node cells, taken before transplant. CDR3 region: CASSSPESKTFF. The nucleotide sequence is given as TGTGCCAGCAGCTCTCCGGAGTCCAAGACTTTCTTT.